The clone carrying this TCR beta chain was detected ten times or more. Its antigen is not identified. The sample belongs to a study of breast tumors, draining lymph nodes, adjacent tissues. Findings of the study overall: Tumor repertoires ranked between lymph nodes and nontumor tissue in diversity, with V and J gene preferences. Most tumor T cells seemingly derive from lymph node, then expand in tumor.

Trimming removed 6 bases from V and 3 bases from J; junction bases left unmatched: 8. The CDR3 extends over 15 amino acids. Germline values: CDR1 KGHSH, CDR2 LQKENI. Breast cancer patients provided tissue from their axillary draining lymph nodes. TCRdb independently ran MiXCR on the multiplex PCR reads; one entry per CDR3 protein. The repertoire consists of about 230,000 distinct CDR3 sequences, with about 30% occurring once and the leading ten covering approximately 1.4%. The rearrangement uses TRBV18 and TRBJ2-7, with 10 bases lining up with TRBD1. The TCR comes from a female donor with breast cancer. Some clones in this sample may be carry-over from other donors' samples. Source material: axillary lymph node tissue. CDR3 amino acids: CASSPAGTGVYEQYF. The CDR3 DNA is TGTGCCAGCTCCCCGGCCGGGACAGGGGTCTACGAGCAGTACTTC.